Listed below are T cell receptor beta chains from one sample, sequenced in a study of cytomegalovirus exposure and HLA in healthy donors. Produced via immunoSEQ multiplex PCR; TCRdb's table is partial and in-frame only. This table holds under 110,000 clones, roughly 74% found once. Sequences were obtained from PBMCs. These receptors were obtained from a woman between 40 and 50 years old in good health and CMV-seronegative. CDR3s include the opening cysteine and the closing phenylalanine or tryptophan. The D gene is left open where the match is weak. Clone size is not always given. Where it is, it says once, few, many or a class for expanded clones.

d_gene	v_gene	len	j_gene	abundance	CDR3aa	CDR3nt
TRBD1	TRBV2	13	TRBJ1-1	NA	CASKDRGLAEAFF	TGTGCCAGCAAAGACAGGGGGCTCGCTGAAGCTTTCTTT
TRBD2	TRBV5-1	14	TRBJ2-7	NA	CASSAGGSGYEQYF	TGCGCCAGCAGCGCGGGGGGATCGGGCTACGAGCAGTACTTC
TRBD2	TRBV28	13	TRBJ2-5	once	CASSLGREKTQYF	TGTGCCAGCAGTTTGGGGCGGGAGAAGACCCAGTACTTC
TRBD1	TRBV7-9	14	TRBJ2-7	NA	CASSSRQGSYEQYF	TGTGCCAGCAGCTCTCGACAGGGGTCCTACGAGCAGTACTTC
TRBD1	TRBV27	16	TRBJ2-1	NA	CASSLERRTGGIEQFF	TGTGCCAGCAGTTTAGAGCGTAGGACAGGGGGTATTGAGCAGTTCTTC
NA	TRBV18	14	TRBJ2-2	NA	CASSPGQSTGELFF	TGTGCCAGCTCACCAGGACAGTCCACCGGGGAGCTGTTTTTT
NA	TRBV7-9	15	TRBJ2-2	once	CSSSFRGSSSGELFF	TGTTCCAGCAGCTTCAGGGGAAGTAGCTCCGGGGAGCTGTTTTTT
NA	TRBV4-1	16	TRBJ2-2	few	CASSRVGGRDTGELFF	TGCGCCAGCAGCCGAGTTGGGGGCCGCGACACCGGGGAGCTGTTTTTT
NA	TRBV7-2	15	TRBJ2-7	NA	CASSSAGAVAYEQYF	TGTGCCAGCAGCTCAGCAGGGGCGGTAGCTTACGAGCAGTACTTC
NA	TRBV18	14	TRBJ1-2	NA	CASSPNTANYGYTF	TGTGCCAGCTCACCTAATACAGCTAACTATGGCTACACCTTC
TRBD1	TRBV7-9	15	TRBJ1-1	NA	CASSPWTGGVTEAFF	TGTGCCAGCAGCCCGTGGACAGGGGGAGTAACTGAAGCTTTCTTT
NA	TRBV5-4	14	TRBJ1-1	NA	CASSLTGVDTEAFF	TGTGCCAGCAGCTTGACGGGGGTGGACACTGAAGCTTTCTTT
NA	TRBV12-5	14	TRBJ2-1	few	CASGLGAGPNEQFF	TGTGCTAGTGGTTTGGGGGCGGGACCCAATGAGCAGTTCTTC
TRBD2	TRBV7-9	14	TRBJ2-5	NA	CASSSGRPQETQYF	TGTGCCAGCAGTAGCGGGAGACCTCAAGAGACCCAGTACTTC
NA	TRBV15	17	TRBJ2-3	NA	CATSAVLTDSSTDTQYF	TGTGCCACCAGCGCAGTCCTGACAGACTCTAGCACAGATACGCAGTATTTT
NA	TRBV11-3	13	TRBJ2-3	once	CASSSEGQDTQYF	TGTGCCAGCAGCTCGGAGGGTCAGGATACGCAGTATTTT
NA	TRBV6-1	14	TRBJ2-5	NA	CASSIRDIQETQYF	TGTGCCAGCAGTATCCGGGACATTCAAGAGACCCAGTACTTC
TRBD1	TRBV5-1	15	TRBJ1-1	few	CASSFGGQGGTEAFF	TGCGCCAGCAGCTTTGGGGGACAGGGGGGAACTGAAGCTTTCTTT
TRBD1	TRBV6-1	16	TRBJ2-1	NA	CASSETTGGSYNEQFF	TGTGCCAGCAGTGAGACGACAGGGGGTTCCTACAATGAGCAGTTCTTC
NA	TRBV2	13	TRBJ1-2	NA	CASSVDSNYGYTF	TGTGCCAGCAGTGTAGACAGTAACTATGGCTACACCTTC
TRBD1	TRBV11-2	18	TRBJ2-2	NA	CASSLALRGRLNTGELFF	TGTGCCAGCAGCTTAGCACTCAGGGGGCGCTTGAACACCGGGGAGCTGTTTTTT
TRBD1	TRBV6-5	14	TRBJ1-2	few	CASRRQGADYGYTF	TGTGCCAGCAGGAGACAGGGGGCGGATTATGGCTACACCTTC
NA	TRBV29-1	11	TRBJ1-1	few	CSVGEVSEAFF	TGCAGCGTTGGGGAGGTCTCTGAAGCTTTCTTT
NA	TRBV10-1	13	TRBJ2-5	NA	CASSVHSQETQYF	TGCGCCAGCAGTGTACACAGCCAAGAGACCCAGTACTTC
TRBD2	TRBV28	15	TRBJ2-7	few	CASSSWTSGPYEQYF	TGTGCCAGCAGTTCCTGGACTAGCGGGCCCTACGAGCAGTACTTC
TRBD2	TRBV9	14	TRBJ2-7	NA	CASSVGGRDHGQYF	TGTGCCAGCAGCGTAGGGGGGAGGGACCACGGGCAGTACTTC
NA	TRBV13	15	TRBJ2-1	NA	CASSLGLAPYNEQFF	TGTGCCAGCAGCTTGGGCCTAGCGCCCTACAATGAGCAGTTCTTC
NA	TRBV9	15	TRBJ2-5	NA	CASSVGAGPQETQYF	TGTGCCAGCAGCGTAGGGGCGGGACCCCAAGAGACCCAGTACTTC
NA	TRBV19	17	TRBJ1-1	NA	CASSIPLRGAGETEAFF	TGTGCCAGTAGTATCCCTCTACGGGGTGCAGGGGAGACTGAAGCTTTCTTT
TRBD2	TRBV27	12	TRBJ2-1	NA	CASSVSGNEQFF	TGTGCCAGCAGTGTTAGCGGGAATGAGCAGTTCTTC
TRBD2	TRBV7-7	14	TRBJ2-5	few	CASSPVVGGETQYF	TGTGCTAGCAGCCCCGTCGTCGGGGGGGAGACCCAGTACTTC
TRBD2	TRBV5-4	11	TRBJ2-1	once	CASSWGGEQFF	TGTGCCAGCAGCTGGGGGGGTGAGCAGTTCTTC
NA	TRBV6-5	14	TRBJ2-2	NA	CASAPSRDTGELFF	TGTGCCAGCGCACCATCCAGGGATACCGGGGAGCTGTTTTTT
TRBD2	TRBV28	17	TRBJ2-1	NA	CASSPRDGTSGYNEQFF	TGTGCCAGCAGTCCGCGCGATGGGACTAGCGGTTACAATGAGCAGTTCTTC
NA	TRBV9	15	TRBJ2-3	NA	CASSVGGGSTDTQYF	TGTGCCAGCAGCGTAGGAGGCGGGAGCACAGATACGCAGTATTTT
TRBD1	TRBV5-8	13	TRBJ2-5	NA	CASSLQGTETQYF	TGTGCCAGCAGCTTACAGGGGACGGAGACCCAGTACTTC
TRBD2	TRBV6-4	15	TRBJ2-3	few	CASSDGGGATDTQYF	TGTGCCAGCAGTGACGGCGGGGGGGCCACAGATACGCAGTATTTT
TRBD2	TRBV10-3	16	TRBJ2-3	NA	CAISESARGDTDTQYF	TGTGCCATCAGTGAGTCTGCGCGGGGGGACACAGATACGCAGTATTTT
TRBD2	TRBV7-2	13	TRBJ2-3	NA	CASDAGRGDTQYF	TGTGCCAGCGATGCAGGGCGGGGGGATACGCAGTATTTT
TRBD2	TRBV2	14	TRBJ2-7	NA	CASNTASGTYEQYF	TGTGCCAGCAATACGGCTAGCGGTACCTACGAGCAGTACTTC